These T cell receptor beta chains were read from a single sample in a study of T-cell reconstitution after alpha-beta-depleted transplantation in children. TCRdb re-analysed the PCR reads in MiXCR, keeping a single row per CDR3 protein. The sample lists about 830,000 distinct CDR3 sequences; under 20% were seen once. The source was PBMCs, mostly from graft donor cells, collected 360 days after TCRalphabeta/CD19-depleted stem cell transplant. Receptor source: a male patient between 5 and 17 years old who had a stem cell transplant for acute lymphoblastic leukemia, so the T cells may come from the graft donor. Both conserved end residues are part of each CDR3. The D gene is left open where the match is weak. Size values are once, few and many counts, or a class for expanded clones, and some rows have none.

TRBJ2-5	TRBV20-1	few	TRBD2	CSAREAGGETQYF	TGCAGTGCTAGAGAAGCGGGAGGAGAGACCCAGTACTTC
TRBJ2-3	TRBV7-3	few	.	CASSRDFDTDTQYF	TGTGCCAGCAGCAGGGACTTCGACACAGATACGCAGTATTTT
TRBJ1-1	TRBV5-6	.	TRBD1	CASKETGTARAEAFF	TGTGCCAGCAAGGAGACAGGGACCGCTAGGGCTGAAGCTTTCTTT
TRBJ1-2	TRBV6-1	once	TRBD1	CASNAGQPYYGYTF	TGTGCCAGCAACGCGGGACAGCCCTACTATGGCTACACCTTC
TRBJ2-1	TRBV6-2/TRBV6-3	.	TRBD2	CASGRNGRSYNEQFF	TGTGCCAGCGGAAGGAACGGGAGGTCCTACAATGAGCAGTTCTTC
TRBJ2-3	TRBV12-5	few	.	CASGLGSTTDTQYF	TGTGCTAGTGGTTTGGGCTCTACGACAGATACGCAGTATTTT
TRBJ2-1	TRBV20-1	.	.	CSARTGRADSYNEQFF	TGCAGTGCTAGGACGGGTCGGGCCGACTCCTACAATGAGCAGTTCTTC
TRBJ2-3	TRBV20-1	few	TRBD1	CSARVGTVLDTQYF	TGCAGTGCTAGAGTGGGGACAGTCCTAGATACGCAGTATTTT
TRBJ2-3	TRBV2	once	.	CASSERLNPLTDTRYF	TGTGCCAGCAGTGAAAGGTTGAACCCTCTCACAGATACGCGGTATTTT
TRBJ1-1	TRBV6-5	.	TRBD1	CASSYSRVRTGFMNTEAFF	TGTGCCAGCAGTTACTCGAGGGTAAGGACAGGATTTATGAACACTGAAGCTTTCTTT
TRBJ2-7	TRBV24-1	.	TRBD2	CATSWTSRGEQYF	TGTGCCACCAGCTGGACTAGTAGAGGCGAGCAGTACTTC